This TCR beta chain came from a study of T cell responses to AZD1222 COVID-19 vaccine. Study observations and caveats: Nearly half of spike-specific TCRs reportedly target variant regions that are unmutated in the B.1.351 and B.1.1.7 variants. Most donors were white British and more were female, and clonal diversity was possibly underestimated.

Germline CDR1 is SNHLY and CDR2 is FYNNEI. V was pared by 10 bases and J by 7 bases, with 20 bases between. The CDR3 extends over 13 amino acids. Turning to this clone: No antigen is known for it.

TCRdb keeps only in-frame clones here, not all; method: immunoSEQ multiplex PCR. Among 250,000 or so clones listed, 93% were seen once. This receptor was taken from an adult in good health. This chain connects TRBV2 to TRBJ2-7, with D perhaps given as TRBD1 or TRBD2 (6 bases each). The sequences come from peripheral blood, collected on day 0 of AZD1222 vaccination. The CDR3 nucleotides read TGTGCCATCCTAGGGACTCCCCAGGGGGAGCAGTACTTC. Translated: CAILGTPQGEQYF.